This T cell receptor beta chain was observed in a study of T cell responses to AZD1222 COVID-19 vaccine. Overall study results and limits: Possibly, clonal diversity was underestimated; donors were largely white British and included more females. Reports indicate that nearly half of spike-specific TCRs are directed at unmutated variant regions.

In regard to this clone: The antigen remains unidentified.

Germline V lookup: CDR1 SGHNT, CDR2 YYREEE (reference sequence). The CDR3 sequence is 12 residues long. With 2 bases clipped from V and 10 bases from J, the junction kept 4 bases outside the gene matches. TCRdb keeps only in-frame clones here, not all; method: immunoSEQ multiplex PCR. The sample shows 100,000 to 120,000 clones, roughly 87% of them seen only once. The specimen comprised peripheral blood, sampled on day 0 of AZD1222 vaccination. The TCR sequence derives from an adult in good health. The chain carries TRBV5-4 and TRBJ1-1, with 8 bases that match TRBD1. The CDR3 bases are TGTGCCAGCAGCTTAGACAGGGGTAGAGCTTTCTTT. Its protein is CASSLDRGRAFF.